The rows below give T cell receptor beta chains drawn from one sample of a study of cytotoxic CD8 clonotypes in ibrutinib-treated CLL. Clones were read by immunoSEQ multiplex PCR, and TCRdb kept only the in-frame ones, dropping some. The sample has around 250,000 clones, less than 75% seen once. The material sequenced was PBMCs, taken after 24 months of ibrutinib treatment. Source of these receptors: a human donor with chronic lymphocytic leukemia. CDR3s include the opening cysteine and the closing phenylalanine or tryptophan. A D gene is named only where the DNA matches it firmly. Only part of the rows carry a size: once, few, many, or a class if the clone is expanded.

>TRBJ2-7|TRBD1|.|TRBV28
TGTGCCAGCAGCAGGGGGCATGCCCCCTACGAGCAGTACTTC
CASSRGHAPYEQYF
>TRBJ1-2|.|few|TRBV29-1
TGCAGCGTGAGTGTCAGTAACTATGGCTACACCTTC
CSVSVSNYGYTF
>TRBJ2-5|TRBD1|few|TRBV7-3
TGTGCCAGCAGCATAGACAGGGAAAAGACCCAGTACTTC
CASSIDREKTQYF
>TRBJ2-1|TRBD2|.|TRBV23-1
TGCGCCAGCAGTTTAACTAGCGGGCCGTACAATGAGCAGTTCTTC
CASSLTSGPYNEQFF
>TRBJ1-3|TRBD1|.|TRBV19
TGTGCCAGTAGGGACAGGCAGAGCTACTCTGGAAACACCATATATTTT
CASRDRQSYSGNTIYF
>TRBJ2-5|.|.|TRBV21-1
TGTGCCAGCAGCAAAGGGTTGTTACCAGCGGAAGCCTCAGAGACCCAGTACTTC
CASSKGLLPAEASETQYF
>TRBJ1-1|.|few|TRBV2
TGTGCCAGCAGCCAAAGGGACACTGAAGCTTTCTTT
CASSQRDTEAFF
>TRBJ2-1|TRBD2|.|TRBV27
TGTGCCAGCAGTTTTGGTAGCGGGAGCCCCTCCTACAATGAGCAGTTCTTC
CASSFGSGSPSYNEQFF
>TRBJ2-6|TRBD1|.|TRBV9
TGTGCCAGCAGTGAGCACATAGCGGACAGGGGAACCTCTGGGGCCAACGTCCTGACTTTC
CASSEHIADRGTSGANVLTF
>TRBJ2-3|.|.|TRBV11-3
TGTGCCAGCAGCTTACGGCTGGGGGGCACAGATACGCAGTATTTT
CASSLRLGGTDTQYF
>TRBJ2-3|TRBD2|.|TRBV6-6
TGTGCCAGCAGTGCAACAGGACTAGCGAACACAGATACGCAGTATTTT
CASSATGLANTDTQYF
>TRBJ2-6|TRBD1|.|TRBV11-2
TGTGCCAGCAGCTTACTTACAGGGGGCGTTGGGGCCAACGTCCTGACTTTC
CASSLLTGGVGANVLTF
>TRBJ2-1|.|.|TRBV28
TGTGCCAGCACCTTGCCGGGTAGTGAGAATGAGCAGTTCTTC
CASTLPGSENEQFF
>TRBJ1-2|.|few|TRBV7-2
TGTGCCAGCAGCTTGACAGATCATCCCGCTTATGGCTACACCTTC
CASSLTDHPAYGYTF
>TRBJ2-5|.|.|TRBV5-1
TGCGCCAGCAGCCCGGGTAATACACAAGAGACCCAGTACTTC
CASSPGNTQETQYF
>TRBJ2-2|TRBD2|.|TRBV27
TGTGCCAGCAGTTTACGGCTAGCGGGAGATAATCCCGGGGAGCTGTTTTTT
CASSLRLAGDNPGELFF
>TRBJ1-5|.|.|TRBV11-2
TGTGCCAGCAGATCCGGAAATCAGCCCCAGCATTTT
CASRSGNQPQHF
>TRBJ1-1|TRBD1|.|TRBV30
TGTGCCTGGAGCGTTCCGACAGGGGTAACTGAAGCTTTCTTT
CAWSVPTGVTEAFF
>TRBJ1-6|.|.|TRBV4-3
TGCGCCAGCAGCCAAGATAGTCGGGGACGGACACCCCTCCACTTT
CASSQDSRGRTPLHF
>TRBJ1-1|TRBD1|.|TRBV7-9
TGTGCCAGCAGCCCAGGGGACAGGGGGCTCGAAGCTTTCTTT
CASSPGDRGLEAFF
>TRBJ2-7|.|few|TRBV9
TGTGCCAGCAGCGTAGGGGACTACGAGCAGTACTTC
CASSVGDYEQYF
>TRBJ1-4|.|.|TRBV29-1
TGCAGCGTTGTCGTCATCTTTGGAACTAATGAAAAACTGTTTTTT
CSVVVIFGTNEKLFF
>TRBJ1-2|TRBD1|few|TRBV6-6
TGTGCCAGCAGTTCCGGGACAGGGGGCTATGGCTACACCTTC
CASSSGTGGYGYTF
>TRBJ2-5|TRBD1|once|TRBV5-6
TGTGCCGGAGGACAGGGGGCCTCAGAGACCCAGTACTTC
CAGGQGASETQYF
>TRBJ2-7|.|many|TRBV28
TGTGCCAGCAGTTTATCTGGGGTTCTGCAGTACTTC
CASSLSGVLQYF
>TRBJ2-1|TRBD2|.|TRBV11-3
TGTGCCAGCAGCCGGACTAGCGGGAAGCACAATGAGCAGTTCTTC
CASSRTSGKHNEQFF
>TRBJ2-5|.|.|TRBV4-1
TGCGCCAGCAGCCCAACAGGGTCCGAGACCCAGTACTTC
CASSPTGSETQYF
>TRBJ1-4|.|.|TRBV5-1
TGCGCCAGCAGCCCGTACAGCACAACTAATGAAAAACTGTTTTTT
CASSPYSTTNEKLFF
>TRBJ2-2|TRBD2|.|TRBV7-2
TGTGCCAGCAGCTTAAGGGCGGGAGGCACCGGGGAGCTGTTTTTT
CASSLRAGGTGELFF
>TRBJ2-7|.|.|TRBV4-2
TGTGCCAGCAGCCAAGAGGGTCCGGGGAGCTCCTACGAGCAGTACTTC
CASSQEGPGSSYEQYF
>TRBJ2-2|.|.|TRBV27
TGTGCCAGCAGTTTATCGAGCCTACCGAACACCGGGGAGCTGTTTTTT
CASSLSSLPNTGELFF
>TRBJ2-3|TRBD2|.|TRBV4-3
TGCGCCAGCAGCCTAACTAGCGGGGTTAGCACAGATACGCAGTATTTT
CASSLTSGVSTDTQYF
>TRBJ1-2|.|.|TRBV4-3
TGCGCCAGCAGCCAAGATTTGTACAGCCTAGGTGGCTACACCTTC
CASSQDLYSLGGYTF
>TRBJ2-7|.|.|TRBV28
TGTGCCAGCAGTTTTACAGGGAGGCCCACCTACGAGCAGTACTTC
CASSFTGRPTYEQYF
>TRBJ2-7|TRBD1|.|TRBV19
TGTGCCAGTAGCCCCCGGGACAGCGTACGCCTGCAGTACTTC
CASSPRDSVRLQYF
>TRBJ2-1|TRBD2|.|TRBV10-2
TGCGCCAGCAGTGACCGCGGGAGACTCTACAATGAGCAGTTCTTC
CASSDRGRLYNEQFF
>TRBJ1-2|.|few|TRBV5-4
TGTGCCAGCAGCTTGGAAAGGGTGGACCTATTGGGCTACACCTTC
CASSLERVDLLGYTF
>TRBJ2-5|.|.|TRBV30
TGTGCCTGGAGTGTAAGTCTCAAAGAGACCCAGTACTTC
CAWSVSLKETQYF
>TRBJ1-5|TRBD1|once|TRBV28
TGTGCCAGCAGAAAGGGACAGGGGGTATATCAGCCCCAGCATTTT
CASRKGQGVYQPQHF
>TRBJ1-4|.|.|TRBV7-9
TGTGCCAGCAGCGAGTTCCTTAATGAAAAACTGTTTTTT
CASSEFLNEKLFF
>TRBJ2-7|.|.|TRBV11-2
TGTGCCAGCAGCTTAAACAGGGACTCCTACGAGCAGTACTTC
CASSLNRDSYEQYF
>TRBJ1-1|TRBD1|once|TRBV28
TGTGCCAGCGGTCCTATCGAGGGGACAGGGGCTTTCAACACTGAAGCTTTCTTT
CASGPIEGTGAFNTEAFF
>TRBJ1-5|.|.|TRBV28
TGTGCCAGCAGCCTTAATCAGCCCCAGCATTTT
CASSLNQPQHF
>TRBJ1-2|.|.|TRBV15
TGTGCCACCAGGCCCCCCGACACAAGTGGCTACACCTTC
CATRPPDTSGYTF
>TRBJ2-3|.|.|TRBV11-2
TGTGCCAGCAGCTTGACGGGACTCACAGATACGCAGTATTTT
CASSLTGLTDTQYF
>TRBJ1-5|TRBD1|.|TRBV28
TGTGCCAGCAGACTTGGACAGGGTAATCAGCCCCAGCATTTT
CASRLGQGNQPQHF
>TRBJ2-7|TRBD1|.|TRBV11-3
TGTGCCAGCAGCTTAGGGACAGGGGCCGAGCAGTACTTC
CASSLGTGAEQYF
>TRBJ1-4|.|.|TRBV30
TGTGCCTGGAGTAGAGACGGATCACCGCTGTTTTTT
CAWSRDGSPLFF
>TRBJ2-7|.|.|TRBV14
TGTGCCAGCAGCGTTCGGGACTCGCGGAACGAGCAGTACTTC
CASSVRDSRNEQYF
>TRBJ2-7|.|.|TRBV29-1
TGCAGCGTTGAAGAGCCTGATACCATCGGCTACGAGCAGTACTTC
CSVEEPDTIGYEQYF
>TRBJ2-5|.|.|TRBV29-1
TGCAGCGTTGAAATCAGGTTACAAGAGACCCAGTACTTC
CSVEIRLQETQYF